The 13 T cell receptor beta chains below come from one sample, sequenced in a study of cytomegalovirus exposure and HLA in healthy donors. The PCR ran on 60 Vbeta and 13 Jbeta primers. Sequencing used immunoSEQ multiplex PCR; TCRdb keeps in-frame clones, though not all of them. Of 150,000 to 200,000 clones listed, approximately 65% are singletons. Sequencing input: PBMCs. These receptors originate from a man aged 40-50 years in good health and CMV-seronegative.

The sample holds a few counts of this clone. The genes are TRBV11-2 and TRBJ2-5; TRBD1 agrees at 9 bases. V trimming: 4 bases; J trimming: 5 bases; junction bases outside the gene matches: 11. This CDR3 has 16 amino acids. Germline-derived CDR1 and CDR2 are SGHAT and FQNNGV. The CDR3, as DNA: TGTGCCAGCAGCTCGGGCGAACAGGGGGCGCTTGAGACCCAGTACTTC. Translation: CASSSGEQGALETQYF. Full variable domain (remainder filled in from reference TRBV11-2 and TRBJ2-5): EAGVAQSPRYKIIEKRQSVAFWCNPISGHATLYWYQQILGQGPKLLIQFQNNGVVDDSQLPKDRFSAERLKGVDSTLKIQPAKLEDSAVYLCASSSGEQGALETQYFGPGTRLLVL.

This clone was seen just once. This chain links TRBV6-1 with TRBJ2-5; D gene ambiguous. CDR1 MNHNS and CDR2 SASEGT come from the germline V gene. CDR3 size: 11 residues. The V end was cut by 6 bases, the J end by 3 bases, with 5 bases between. CDR3 sequence (DNA): TGTGCCAGCAGGCTAAAAGAGACCCAGTACTTC. The encoded protein is CASRLKETQYF.

The rearrangement links TRBV25-1 to TRBJ2-1; 8 positions match TRBD2. V dropped 8 bases and J dropped 5; count of bases not matched to a gene: 14. CDR1 and CDR2 from the germline V gene are MGHDK and SYGVNS. The CDR3 runs to 16 residues. The CDR3 sequence: CASDPLRREADNEQFF. CDR3 bases: TGTGCCAGCGACCCCCTCCGGCGGGAGGCAGACAATGAGCAGTTCTTC.

The chain combines TRBV2 with TRBJ1-3; D is unclear. The CDR3 has 14 amino acids. With 6 bases removed from V and 2 bases from J, the gap between germline ends came to 11 bases. CDR1 and CDR2 from the germline V gene are SNHLY and FYNNEI. The CDR3 sequence is CASSAGRTGNTIYF. CDR3 sequence (DNA): TGTGCCAGCAGCGCCGGGAGGACTGGAAACACCATATATTTT.

The CDR3 bases are TGTGCCAGCAGTACCCGTCGGACGGGGAGGGGGGATACGCAGTATTTT. As protein: CASSTRRTGRGDTQYF. The J gene is TRBJ2-3, the V gene TRBV28; TRBD2 is a possible D gene (7 bases). Trimming removed 5 bases from V and 6 bases from J, with 21 bases in between. The CDR3 sequence is 16 residues long. Per the germline V gene, CDR1 is MDHEN and CDR2 is SYDVKM.

The chain carries TRBV7-2 and TRBJ1-3; weak D call: TRBD1 (6 bases). This CDR3 spans 14 amino acids. V gave up 7 bases and J gave up 4 bases, with 14 bases separating them. The germline gives CDR1 SGHTA, CDR2 FQGNSA. The CDR3 sequence: CASKPTGPGNTIYF. The CDR3 nucleotides are TGTGCCAGCAAACCCACAGGGCCCGGAAACACCATATATTTT.

The chain joins TRBV25-1 to TRBJ2-7; TRBD2 matches 8 bases. Germline V gene sequence: CDR1 MGHDK, CDR2 SYGVNS. V was pared by 7 bases and J by 5 bases, with 10 bases of the junction left unmatched. This CDR3 contains 14 residues. The CDR3 nucleotides are TGTGCCAGCAAGGGTAGCGGGGTTCAGAACGAGCAGTACTTC. Its protein is CASKGSGVQNEQYF.

The chain couples TRBV30 to TRBJ2-3; 8 positions match TRBD1. V was pared by 1 base and J by 4 bases, with 7 bases of the junction left unmatched. Germline assignment: CDR1 GTSNPN and CDR2 SVGIG (reference sequence). The CDR3 loop spans 15 amino acids. The CDR3 nucleotides read TGTGCCTGGAGTGGCCAGGACAGGGACGCAGATACGCAGTATTTT. Protein: CAWSGQDRDADTQYF.

This sequence joins TRBV25-1 and TRBJ2-5; 11 bases fit TRBD2. V lost 3 bases, J lost 3 bases, and 12 bases stayed unmatched. This CDR3 has 18 residues. In germline, CDR1 is MGHDK, CDR2 SYGVNS. The CDR3 sequence: CASSDGRRGTSGKETQYF. CDR3 in DNA: TGTGCCAGCAGTGATGGGCGTCGTGGGACTAGCGGTAAAGAGACCCAGTACTTC.

The chain uses TRBV5-1 and TRBJ1-4; 8 bases match TRBD1. This CDR3 comprises 16 residues. Germline V lookup: CDR1 SGHRS, CDR2 YFSETQ. J was trimmed by 3 bases and V by 3 bases; bases with no gene match: 7. The CDR3, as DNA: TGCGCCAGCAGCTCTCAGGGGGCAGGTGCTAATGAAAAACTGTTTTTT. Translated: CASSSQGAGANEKLFF.

The V gene is TRBV5-5, the J gene TRBJ2-2, with a possible D match to TRBD1 (5 bases). V was clipped by 4 bases and J by 9 bases, with 13 bases between them. The germline CDR1 and CDR2 sequences are SGHKS and YYEKEE (reference sequence). This CDR3 comprises 13 residues. The DNA for the CDR3 is TGTGCCAGCAGCCTGGCAGGGAACCGGGAGCTGTTTTTT. Translating gives CASSLAGNRELFF.

This chain joins TRBV27 and TRBJ2-1, with 10 bases aligning to TRBD2. The CDR3 totals 17 residues. The germline CDR1 and CDR2 sequences are MNHEY and SMNVEV (reference sequence). The V segment lost 4 bases and the J segment 0 bases; nucleotides outside the gene matches: 6. The CDR3 sequence is CASSSGLADLSYNEQFF. CDR3 bases: TGTGCCAGCAGTTCAGGACTAGCGGACCTCTCCTACAATGAGCAGTTCTTC.

The chain uses TRBV7-6 and TRBJ1-5, with TRBD1 matching 7 bases. CDR1 and CDR2 (germline): SGHVS, FNYEAQ. The ends lost 3 bases at V and 4 bases at J; junction bases unmatched: 15. CDR3 length: 18 amino acids. CDR3 amino acids: CASSFSGQPELGNQPQHF. In DNA, the CDR3 is TGTGCCAGCAGCTTTTCGGGACAGCCGGAATTGGGGAATCAGCCCCAGCATTTT.